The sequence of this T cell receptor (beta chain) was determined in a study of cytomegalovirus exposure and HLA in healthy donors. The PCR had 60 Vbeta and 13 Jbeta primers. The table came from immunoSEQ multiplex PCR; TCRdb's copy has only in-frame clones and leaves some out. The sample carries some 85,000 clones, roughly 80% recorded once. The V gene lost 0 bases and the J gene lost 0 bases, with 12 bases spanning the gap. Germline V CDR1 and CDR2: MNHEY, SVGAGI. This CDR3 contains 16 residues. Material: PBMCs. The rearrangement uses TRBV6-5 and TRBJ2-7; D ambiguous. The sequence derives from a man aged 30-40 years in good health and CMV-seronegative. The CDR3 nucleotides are TGTGCCAGCAGTTACTCGATCGGTCCACTCTCCTACGAGCAGTACTTC. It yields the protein CASSYSIGPLSYEQYF.